This note documents a single T cell receptor beta chain sequence. What it binds is not known. The data derive from a study of cytomegalovirus exposure and HLA in healthy donors. Broader study findings: Earlier analysis found most TCR beta V segments productive about 90% or about 30% of the time.

This CDR3 is built from 14 residues. The germline gives CDR1 SGHRS, CDR2 YFSETQ. V was clipped by 4 bases and J by 1 base, with 11 bases between them. Primers for the PCR totalled 60 Vbeta and 13 Jbeta. Using immunoSEQ multiplex PCR, the repertoire was profiled, and TCRdb retains in-frame clones only, with some absent. The table lists roughly 180,000 clones, 77% of them singletons. The gene calls are TRBV5-1 and TRBJ1-1; tentative D call: TRBD1 (5 bases). Sequences were obtained from PBMCs. This clonotype originated in an older woman in good health and CMV-seropositive. The CDR3 DNA sequence: TGCGCCAGCAGCCCCGGGAGGGGGAACACTGAAGCTTTCTTT. Its protein product is CASSPGRGNTEAFF.